This TCR beta chain was identified during a study of spatial heterogeneity in lung cancer. Study-level points and caveats: Alpha and beta chain coverage of tumor T cells was estimated at about 7% and 13%, respectively. One measure, the expanded intratumoral alpha and beta TCR count, tracked tumor mutation counts.

The CDR3 sequence is 12 residues long. Germline assignment: CDR1 MNHEY and CDR2 SVGAGI. Trimming shortened V by 7 bases and J by 3 bases, and 6 bases separated the two germline ends. One entry per CDR3 protein, called by TCRdb with MiXCR from the 5' RACE reads. The data show some 96,000 distinct CDR3 sequences, under 4.5% seen once. Points on this clonotype: Its antigen is still unknown.

Regarding time point: sample taken at primary tumor resection. The gene calls are TRBV6-5 and TRBJ1-4; D gene ambiguous. The sequence was collected from a male donor with early-stage non-small cell lung cancer. The material was lung tumor tissue, obtained at surgery. The CDR3 reads CASTRANEKLFF. DNA for the CDR3: TGTGCCAGCACCCGGGCTAATGAAAAACTGTTTTTT.